Below are 23 T cell receptor beta chains sequenced from a single sample in a study of T cells in women clearing cervical HPV infection. Measured with immunoSEQ multiplex PCR; TCRdb has only the in-frame clones, and not every one. This repertoire includes 21,000 or so clones. Material for sequencing was blood buffy coat. These receptors were taken from a woman aged 18 to 75 with a cervical HPV16 infection that either progressed to CIN3+ or cleared (not recorded which).

Comments on this clone: The CDR3 extends 3 residues past the end of the read, so its final part is completed from the germline J gene. J is TRBJ2-7 and V is TRBV6-2 or TRBV6-3, with D maybe TRBD1 (5 bases). This CDR3 has 14 residues. Germline assignment: CDR1 MNHEY and CDR2 SVGEGT. The V and J ends lost 6 bases and 5 bases respectively, with 17 bases between them. The sequenced CDR3 bases are TGTGCCAGCAGATCTCCATCCGACAGTCACGAG. Protein product: CASRSPSDSHE. The full CDR3 is CASRSPSDSHEQYF.

As concerns this clone: The missing CDR3 end, 3 residues past where the read stops, is filled in from the germline J gene. The chain links TRBV16 to TRBJ1-3; TRBD1 matches 8 bases. V shed 5 bases, J shed 0 bases, and the junction held 0 bases outside the gene matches. CDR1 is KGHSY, CDR2 FQNENV, per germline. This CDR3 is built from 14 residues. The CDR3: CASSGQGSGNTIYF. Incomplete CDR3 DNA: TGTGCCAGCAGCGGACAGGGCTCTGGAAACACC.

Worth noting for this clone: The read terminates 3 residues before the CDR3 end, so the remaining end is supplied by the germline J gene. Other DNA sequences in this sample translate to the same CDR3. The chain carries TRBV20-1 and TRBJ2-3, with TRBD2 as a possible D gene (7 bases). V shed 1 base and J shed 0 bases, with 11 bases lying between them. The CDR3 length is 15 residues. CDR1 is DFQATT and CDR2 is SNEGSKA in the germline V gene (reference sequence). The part of the CDR3 DNA that was read is TGCAGTGCTAGAGTAGGGGGGGTAAGCACAGATACG. Translating it yields CSARVGGVSTDT. The full CDR3 sequence reads CSARVGGVSTDTQYF.

To note about this clone: The missing CDR3 end, 3 residues past where the read stops, is filled in from the germline J gene. The genes are TRBV5-6 and TRBJ1-5; D unclear. Trimming removed 0 bases at V and 1 base at J, with 8 bases between. CDR1 and CDR2 from the germline V gene are SGHDT and YYEEEE. The CDR3 contains 15 residues. CDR3: CASSLGQGSNQPQHF. CDR3 DNA (partial): TGTGCCAGCAGCTTGGGACAAGGGAGCAATCAGCCC.

Turning to this clone: Read coverage stops 3 residues before the CDR3 terminus; the germline J gene supplies the remainder. The chain is built from TRBV7-9 and TRBJ2-1, with D perhaps TRBD1 (6 bases). CDR1 SEHNR and CDR2 FQNEAQ come from the germline V gene (reference sequence). The CDR3 spans 15 residues. Trimming stripped 3 bases from V and 2 bases from J, with 11 bases between. The DNA read from the CDR3 is TGTGCCAGCAGCTTTGCCAGGGGAGCCTACAATGAG. Protein product: CASSFARGAYNE. In full, the CDR3 is CASSFARGAYNEQFF.

Turning to this clone: The read ends 3 residues early relative to the CDR3; the germline J gene fills the gap. The gene calls are TRBV10-2 and TRBJ1-1; weak D call: TRBD1 (6 bases). The V gene's germline CDR1 is WSHSY and CDR2 SAAADI. The CDR3 extends over 14 amino acids. V was clipped by 7 bases and J by 0 bases, with 12 bases between them. The CDR3: CASTPGQMNTEAFF. The part of the CDR3 DNA that was read is TGCGCCAGCACCCCCGGACAGATGAACACTGAA.

Comment on this clone: The read comes to an end 3 residues before the CDR3 does, leaving the germline J gene to fill in the end. The J gene is TRBJ1-2, the V gene TRBV19, with 7 bases aligning to TRBD1. Trimming cost V 4 bases and J 3 bases; bases outside gene matches: 8. CDR3 length: 15 residues. The V gene's germline CDR1 is LNHDA and CDR2 SQIVND (reference sequence). The chain's CDR3 is CASSTRRQGDYGYTF. Partial CDR3 DNA: TGTGCCAGTAGTACCCGACGCCAGGGGGACTATGGC.

Comment on this clone: The read terminates 3 residues before the CDR3 end, so the remaining end is supplied by the germline J gene. The rearrangement uses TRBV19 and TRBJ1-2, with D uncertain. Germline V gene data show CDR1 as LNHDA and CDR2 as SQIVND (reference sequence). There are 9 residues in the CDR3. The chain's CDR3 is CATPYDYTF. The CDR3 bases that were read are TGTGCCACCCCCTACGAC.

Comments on this clone: Coverage ceases 3 residues before the CDR3 finishes, and the germline J gene fills in the end. The V and J genes are TRBV7-9 and TRBJ1-1; possible D gene TRBD1, 5 bases. This CDR3 is 15 amino acids long. In germline, CDR1 is SEHNR, CDR2 FQNEAQ (reference sequence). CDR3 bases read: TGTGCCAGCAGATTGACGGGACTAGCGGCAGAGACA. Translation: CASRLTGLAAET. The whole CDR3 protein reads CASRLTGLAAETAFF.

Regarding this clone: Read coverage stops 3 residues before the CDR3 terminus; the germline J gene supplies the remainder. The V call is TRBV29-1, the J call TRBJ2-1; 8 positions match TRBD1. CDR3 size: 12 residues. V shed 6 bases, J shed 9 bases, and the junction held 7 bases outside the gene matches. From germline, CDR1 is SQVTM and CDR2 ANQGSEA. CDR3 region: CSVTGQGPEQFF. CDR3 DNA, as far as it was read: TGCAGCGTGACTGGACAGGGCCCTGAG.

In regard to this clone: The CDR3 end is not reached by the read, which stops 3 residues before it; the germline J gene fills it in. The chain couples TRBV11-3 to TRBJ1-1; TRBD1 might be the D (5 bases). This CDR3 is 14 amino acids long. Germline values: CDR1 SGHNT, CDR2 YENEEA. V lost 5 bases to trimming and J lost 5 bases, with 15 bases between them. CDR3 sequence: CASSALRDGTEAFF. The sequenced CDR3 bases are TGTGCCAGCAGCGCACTCAGGGATGGGACTGAA.

CDR3 bases read: TGTGCCAGCAGTTTAGTGACAGAGGTTACG. Translated, it gives CASSLVTEVT. In full, the CDR3 reads CASSLVTEVTQYF. The rearrangement uses TRBV12-3 or TRBV12-4 and TRBJ2-3; a possible D gene is TRBD1 (5 bases). The read terminates 3 residues before the CDR3 end, so the remaining end is supplied by the germline J gene. This CDR3 is 13 amino acids long. Trimming shortened V by 1 base and J by 8 bases, and 10 bases separated the two germline ends.

Concerning this clone itself: The read gets to within 3 residues of the CDR3 end, and the germline J gene fills in the rest. The chain links TRBV19 to TRBJ1-2, with TRBD1 matching 8 bases. There are 15 residues in the CDR3. The germline CDR1 and CDR2 sequences are LNHDA and SQIVND (reference sequence). The CDR3 region is CASSTTGVAKNIYTF. The sequenced part of the CDR3 DNA is TGTGCCAGTAGTACGACAGGGGTGGCCAAAAACATC.

Worth noting for this clone: Coverage ceases 3 residues before the CDR3 finishes, and the germline J gene fills in the end. The rearrangement links TRBV20-1 to TRBJ2-1; 8 bases align to TRBD2. The length of the CDR3 is 15 residues. V shed 0 bases and J 5 bases; nucleotides not matched to a gene: 6. Germline CDR1 is DFQATT and CDR2 is SNEGSKA (reference sequence). This CDR3 is CSARDLAGSHNEQFF. The sequenced CDR3 bases are TGCAGTGCTAGAGATTTAGCGGGATCCCACAATGAG.

As regards this clone: The read finishes 3 residues shy of the CDR3 end, and the germline J gene is used to complete it. The chain recombines TRBV7-2 with TRBJ2-7; no clear D. The CDR3 is 13 amino acids. The V end was cut by 2 bases, the J end by 4 bases, with 9 bases between. Germline V gene data show CDR1 as SGHTA and CDR2 as FQGNSA. Incomplete CDR3 DNA: TGTGCCAGCAGCTTAAACAAGATTTACGAG. Residues: CASSLNKIYE. The whole CDR3 sequence reads CASSLNKIYEQYF.

To note about this clone: The CDR3 end lies 3 residues beyond the end of the read and is filled in from the germline J gene. The chain has TRBV15 and TRBJ2-7, with TRBD1 matching over 10 bases. Germline V gene lookup returns CDR1 LNHNV and CDR2 YYDKDF (reference sequence). V was pared by 2 bases and J by 3 bases, with 13 bases of the junction left unmatched. The CDR3 runs to 18 residues. CDR3 sequence: CATSRFDITGQGLYEQYF. The covered CDR3 bases are TGTGCCACCAGCAGATTTGATATAACGGGACAGGGGCTCTACGAG. The entire variable domain, with the rest obtained from reference TRBV15 and TRBJ2-7, is as follows: DAMVIQNPRYQVTQFGKPVTLSCSQTLNHNVMYWYQQKSSQAPKLLFHYYDKDFNNEADTPDNFQSRRPNTSFCFLDIRSPGLGDTAMYLCATSRFDITGQGLYEQYFGPGTRLTVT.

Regarding this clone: With the read ending 3 residues before the CDR3 end, the germline J gene is used to fill in that end. The rearrangement joins TRBV28 to TRBJ1-2; perhaps TRBD1 as D (5 bases). The CDR3 contains 15 residues. V was cut by 6 bases and J by 0 bases, with 14 bases left in between. Germline V gives CDR1 MDHEN, CDR2 SYDVKM. This CDR3 reads CASRNSQGANYGYTF. Partial CDR3 DNA: TGTGCCAGCAGGAACTCGCAGGGAGCTAACTATGGC.

Concerning this clone: Sequencing ends 3 residues short of the CDR3 end; the germline J gene provides the rest. The V and J genes are TRBV20-1 and TRBJ2-7; TRBD2 aligns across 12 bases. CDR1 DFQATT and CDR2 SNEGSKA come from the germline V gene (reference sequence). CDR3 size: 15 residues. V lost 0 bases, J lost 1 base, and 1 base stayed unmatched. This CDR3 is CSARDTSGRSYEQYF. Partial CDR3 DNA: TGCAGTGCTAGAGATACTAGCGGGAGGTCCTACGAG.

Note on this clone: The CDR3 is cut off 3 residues early in the read; its end comes from the germline J gene. This rearrangement joins TRBV5-1 to TRBJ2-3; perhaps TRBD2 as D (7 bases). The V gene lost 5 bases and the J gene lost 8 bases, with 18 bases spanning the gap. Germline-derived CDR1 and CDR2 are SGHRS and YFSETQ. The CDR3 is made up of 14 amino acids. CDR3 region: CASSQLGGAGTQYF. The CDR3 DNA, read in part, is TGCGCCAGCAGTCAATTAGGGGGGGCTGGTACG.

Regarding this clone: From the germline J gene comes the end of the CDR3, since the read stops 3 residues before it. V is TRBV29-1 and J is TRBJ2-3, with a weak D call TRBD2 (6 bases). The CDR3 runs 13 residues. The germline gives CDR1 SQVTM, CDR2 ANQGSEA. V lost 7 bases to trimming and J lost 0 bases, with 11 bases between them. CDR3 DNA (partial): TGCAGCGCAGGGACTTTAAGCACAGATACG. Protein sequence: CSAGTLSTDT. The CDR3 in full is CSAGTLSTDTQYF.

For this clone: The read ends 3 residues early relative to the CDR3; the germline J gene fills the gap. The J gene is TRBJ2-6, the V gene TRBV6-1; perhaps TRBD1 as D (6 bases). Germline V CDR1 and CDR2: MNHNS, SASEGT. Deletions cut 2 bases from V and 4 bases from J, with 15 bases between. The CDR3 covers 17 residues. The sequenced CDR3 bases are TGTGCCAGCAGTGAAACTGGGGGCGATTCCGGGGCCAACGTC. Translation gives CASSETGGDSGANV. The full-length CDR3 reads as CASSETGGDSGANVLTF.

For this clone: The CDR3 end is not reached by the read, which stops 3 residues before it; the germline J gene fills it in. The chain couples TRBV7-2 to TRBJ1-5; D not certain. CDR1 SGHTA and CDR2 FQGNSA come from the germline V gene. This CDR3 has 13 residues. V lost 3 bases and J lost 4, with 7 bases in between. CDR3 DNA, as far as it was read: TGTGCCAGCAGCTTGGGCCCTAATCAGCCC. It translates to CASSLGPNQP. From start to end, the CDR3 is CASSLGPNQPQHF.

Of note for this clone: The CDR3 end is not reached by the read, which stops 3 residues before it; the germline J gene fills it in. The gene calls are TRBV7-9 and TRBJ1-2; D call uncertain. Germline V lookup: CDR1 SEHNR, CDR2 FQNEAQ (reference sequence). This CDR3 region has 15 residues. The CDR3 spells CASTLNKREGYDYTF. The part of the CDR3 DNA that was read is TGTGCCAGCACCTTGAACAAGCGGGAGGGTTACGAC.